The clone carrying this TCR beta chain was counted a few times. The antigen is not known. Generated by immunoSEQ multiplex PCR, the TCRdb table keeps only in-frame clones and is missing some. Of about 11,000 clones detected, around 64% appear once; the ten largest clones hold around an eighth. This sample is drawn from a study of CD4+ T cells in melanoma. General study findings and limits: CD8+ T cell, macrophage and B cell function reportedly correlated with neoantigen-specific CD4+ T cells. Diverse differentiation states were reported for melanoma neoantigen-specific CD4+ T cells.

This receptor was identified in a human donor with melanoma. The sequenced sample was cells from a culture (not recorded whether cultured in vitro).

The chain's CDR3 is CASSPELQGYGNTIYF. CDR3 coding DNA: TGCGCCAGCAGCCCGGAATTACAGGGATATGGAAACACCATATATTTT. The genes are TRBV5-1 and TRBJ1-3; D may be TRBD1 (6 bases). CDR1 is SGHRS, CDR2 YFSETQ, per germline. The ends were cut back, 4 bases at V and 3 bases at J, with 17 bases in the middle. This CDR3 has 16 residues.